This T cell receptor (beta chain) came from a study of CXCR3-negative and CXCR3-positive naive CD8 T cells. Whole-study findings and limits: TRBV-TRBJ usage matched between naive CXCR3-negative and CXCR3-positive cells but not between memory cells.

UMI-labeled 5' RACE yielded the TRB cDNA libraries. With the 5' RACE reads reprocessed, TCRdb shows one record per CDR3 protein and no DNA. This sample's clone table lists 80,000 to 95,000 distinct CDR3 sequences. Researchers sorted 250,000 to 350,000 cells of each CD8+ T cell subset in triplicate. To note about this clonotype: Its antigen remains unidentified.

The CDR3 covers 15 residues. From germline, CDR1 is SGHRS and CDR2 YFSETQ. This chain links TRBV5-1 with TRBJ2-2; TCRdb names TRBD2, which stays unverified in the absence of DNA. This TCR was recovered from a human donor in good health. Some clones in this sample may be carry-over from other donors' samples. The sample was naive CXCR3- CD8+ T cells from blood. Subset: CD45RO-CCR7+CD27+CD95- naive CD8+ T cells lacking CXCR3 (TNR3-). CDR3: CASSLKREYTGELFF.